The rows below give T cell receptor beta chains drawn from one sample of a study of T cell responses to AZD1222 COVID-19 vaccine. Here immunoSEQ multiplex PCR was the method, and the copy in TCRdb shows in-frame clones only, minus some. This sample yields more than 90,000 clones, of which approximately 88% are seen a single time; about 14% belongs to the top ten. The material was peripheral blood, obtained 28 days after the second AZD1222 dose. The receptors stem from an adult who received the AZD1222 COVID-19 vaccine. Both conserved end residues are part of each CDR3.

v_call	cdr3_aa
TRBV5-1	CASREGTGGTGELFF
TRBV6-5	CASRVQGVWTEAFF
TRBV7-9	CASSSTGSNTEAFF
TRBV6-1	CASSEARGKTGQTGNTIYF
TRBV7-2	CASNTPAYNEQFF
TRBV2	CASSYNRGYGYTF
TRBV5-1	CASSLESGYGETQYF
TRBV7-9	CASSLLAGGFSGELFF
TRBV5-6	CASSLFGGRLNTEAFF
TRBV29-1	CSASSGGNTEAFF
TRBV6-5	CASTGQGGTYEQYF
TRBV5-1	CASSLFVSRLYGYTF
TRBV6-5	CATHSDYGYTF
TRBV6-5	CASSPRGLYGYTF
TRBV19	CASSTQRTGSPYEQYF
TRBV28	CASSFSGASYNEQFF
TRBV19	CASNTGTDYGYTF
TRBV5-1	CASSLLDRGRETQYF
TRBV5-1	CASSLINPGVNEQFF
TRBV2	CASSRRGSRETQYF
TRBV12-3/TRBV12-4	CASSSGTTRGYTF
TRBV7-9	CASSKGGTPGTEAFF
TRBV10-3	CASGGNYEQYF
TRBV2	CASSEARGSNQPQHF
TRBV6-6	CASSVPQTQETQYF
TRBV4-1	CASSQDGAGLMAFF
TRBV6-1	CASSEGPDNYGYTF
TRBV19	CASSITGPRKGYTF
TRBV29-1	CSGVAGGPGNEQFF
TRBV6-5	CASSYQTGSRYGYTF
TRBV18	CASSQRQGAADTQYF
TRBV21-1	CASSDGGAKNTEAFF
TRBV29-1	CSVELAGPYEQYF
TRBV3-1/TRBV3-2	CASSQVGLRENNEQFF
TRBV5-1	CASKAGEGQPQHF
TRBV5-1	CASSLAPGPSGNTIYF
TRBV18	CASSPPGPNQPQHF
TRBV15	CATSSVRAGSEQYF
TRBV7-9	CASSLVGGKGYTF
TRBV18	CASSPGQLYEQYF
TRBV7-8	CASSLGTGNYEQYF
TRBV6-5	CASSNPRAANYGYTF
TRBV9	CASSVGGNYGYTF
TRBV7-3	CASSKTGNTEAFF
TRBV3-1/TRBV3-2	CASSHPNGVEQYF
TRBV6-5	CATKPYNRADTQYF
TRBV27	CASSLLGGAFF
TRBV7-9	CASSLLGVGNTIYF
TRBV18	CASSPPGLAGNQPQHF
TRBV9	CASSVSGGANYNEQFF
TRBV28	CASMGLTDTQYF
TRBV27	CASSKRADTQYF
TRBV6-5	CASMRGTEAFF
TRBV7-8	CASSLSSGSYEQYF
TRBV12-3/TRBV12-4	CASSSEDQPQHF